A single sample is the source of the 16 T cell receptor beta chains below, sequenced in a study of CXCR3-negative and CXCR3-positive naive CD8 T cells. Study-wide findings and caveats: Naive CXCR3-positive cells had TRB CDR3s more hydrophobic than those of CXCR3-negative naive cells.

Libraries of TRB cDNA were made by 5' RACE and carried UMIs. With the 5' RACE reads reprocessed, TCRdb shows one record per CDR3 protein and no DNA. Recorded for this sample: roughly 110,000 distinct CDR3 sequences. No cognate antigen is known for these TCRs. The specimen sequenced was naive CXCR3+ CD8+ T cells from blood. Subset denoted: CD45RO-CCR7+CD27+CD95- naive CD8+ T cells expressing CXCR3 (TNR3+). The receptors derive from a human donor in good health. Some clones in this sample may be carry-over from other donors' samples.

This chain's CDR3 is CAISEGFNQPQHF. This chain joins TRBV10-3 and TRBJ1-5. This CDR3 contains 13 residues. Germline CDR1 reads ENHRY; CDR2 reads SYGVKD.

The chain carries TRBV7-3 and TRBJ2-7; TCRdb proposes TRBD1, but this gene call is untestable without DNA. CDR1 and CDR2 (germline): SGHTA, FQGTGA. CDR3 length: 14 residues. This chain's CDR3 is CASSLGPGAYEQYF. The complete variable domain, with remaining parts taken from reference TRBV7-3 and TRBJ2-7, reads GAGVSQTPSNKVTEKGKYVELRCDPISGHTALYWYRQSLGQGPEFLIYFQGTGAADDSGLPNDRFFAVRPEGSVSTLKIQRTERGDSAVYLCASSLGPGAYEQYFGPGTRLTVT.

The CDR3 protein is CASRDGGSTQETQYF. The genes are TRBV12-3 or TRBV12-4 and TRBJ2-5; the D gene TCRdb calls, TRBD1, cannot be checked with no DNA. This CDR3 comprises 15 residues.

This rearrangement joins TRBV7-9 to TRBJ2-7; TCRdb names TRBD2, which stays unverified in the absence of DNA. The CDR3 spans 20 residues. Germline V gives CDR1 SEHNR, CDR2 FQNEAQ (reference sequence). CDR3: CASSSNLGPGTSGSPYEQYF.

This chain uses TRBV11-2 with TRBJ2-7; TCRdb outputs TRBD1, but without DNA this stays unchecked. The CDR3 extends over 16 amino acids. Germline V gene lookup returns CDR1 SGHAT and CDR2 FQNNGV. The CDR3 protein is CASSSHKGQGAYEQYF. Combining the CDR3 with reference TRBV11-2 and TRBJ2-7 gives the whole variable domain EAGVAQSPRYKIIEKRQSVAFWCNPISGHATLYWYQQILGQGPKLLIQFQNNGVVDDSQLPKDRFSAERLKGVDSTLKIQPAKLEDSAVYLCASSSHKGQGAYEQYFGPGTRLTVT.

The genes are TRBV2 and TRBJ2-7; the D call of TRBD2 rests on TCRdb alone, since no DNA is present to check it. The germline gives CDR1 SNHLY, CDR2 FYNNEI. The CDR3 runs to 14 residues. CDR3 residues: CASSERAGGPEQYF.

The chain carries TRBV28 and TRBJ1-5; there is no DNA to check the TCRdb D call of TRBD1. The CDR3 is made up of 15 amino acids. The germline gives CDR1 MDHEN, CDR2 SYDVKM. This CDR3 is CASFQVGQGIQPQHF.

This chain uses TRBV12-3 or TRBV12-4 with TRBJ2-2; the D gene TCRdb calls, TRBD1, cannot be checked with no DNA. There are 12 residues in the CDR3. CDR3 loop: CASTGGTGELFF.

The chain couples TRBV28 to TRBJ2-2; without DNA, the TCRdb call of TRBD1 cannot be checked. Germline CDR1 MDHEN, CDR2 SYDVKM. CDR3 length: 17 amino acids. The CDR3 protein is CASSLPGGALPPGELFF.

V gene TRBV28 combines with J gene TRBJ2-5; TCRdb returns TRBD1, unconfirmable since there is no DNA. The germline CDR1 and CDR2 sequences are MDHEN and SYDVKM. CDR3 length: 14 residues. CDR3: CASILEPGKETQYF.

The genes are TRBV14 and TRBJ2-5. The CDR3 has 15 amino acids. From germline, CDR1 is SGHDN and CDR2 FVKESK. This CDR3 is CASSPDTSYQETQYF.

The chain uses TRBV7-6 and TRBJ2-3; TCRdb returns TRBD1, unconfirmable since there is no DNA. CDR3 size: 15 residues. Germline values: CDR1 SGHVS, CDR2 FNYEAQ. The CDR3 is CASSSSGGGTDTQYF.

This rearrangement joins TRBV13 to TRBJ2-5; TCRdb lists TRBD1, though no DNA is available to test this call. Germline V lookup: CDR1 PRHDT, CDR2 FYEKMQ (reference sequence). The CDR3 loop spans 14 amino acids. This CDR3 is CASSSTGGLETQYF.

The V and J genes are TRBV6-6 and TRBJ2-7; the D call from TCRdb, TRBD2, cannot be confirmed without DNA. Per germline, CDR1 MNHNY and CDR2 SVGAGI (reference sequence). This CDR3 contains 15 residues. The CDR3 here is CASSPATSGSYEQYF.

This rearrangement joins TRBV7-8 to TRBJ1-2; the D call of TRBD1 rests on TCRdb alone, since no DNA is present to check it. This CDR3 has 16 residues. Germline CDR1 and CDR2: SGHVS and FQNEAQ. CDR3 region: CASSPKRQGADYGYTF.

V gene TRBV7-8 combines with J gene TRBJ2-7; TCRdb proposes TRBD1, but this gene call is untestable without DNA. The CDR3 covers 17 residues. Germline V gene data show CDR1 as SGHVS and CDR2 as FQNEAQ. CDR3 loop: CASSHHLEDRGFGEQYF. Based on the CDR3 plus reference TRBV7-8 and TRBJ2-7, the full variable domain is GAGVSQSPRYKVAKRGQDVALRCDPISGHVSLFWYQQALGQGPEFLTYFQNEAQLDKSGLPSDRFFAERPEGSVSTLKIQRTQQEDSAVYLCASSHHLEDRGFGEQYFGPGTRLTVT.